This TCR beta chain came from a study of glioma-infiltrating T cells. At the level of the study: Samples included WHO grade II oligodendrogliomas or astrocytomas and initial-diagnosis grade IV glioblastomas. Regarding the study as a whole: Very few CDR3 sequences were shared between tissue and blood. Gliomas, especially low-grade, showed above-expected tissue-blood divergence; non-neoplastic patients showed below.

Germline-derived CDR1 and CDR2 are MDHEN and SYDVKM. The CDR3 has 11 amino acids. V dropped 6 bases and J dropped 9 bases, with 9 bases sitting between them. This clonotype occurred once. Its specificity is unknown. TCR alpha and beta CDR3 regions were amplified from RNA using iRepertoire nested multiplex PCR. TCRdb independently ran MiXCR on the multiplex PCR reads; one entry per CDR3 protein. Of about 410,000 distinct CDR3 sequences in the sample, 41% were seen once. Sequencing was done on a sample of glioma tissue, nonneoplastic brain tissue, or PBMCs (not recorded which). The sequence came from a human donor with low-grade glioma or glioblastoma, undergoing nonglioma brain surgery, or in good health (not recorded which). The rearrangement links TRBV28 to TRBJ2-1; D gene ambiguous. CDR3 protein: CASRPRSEQFF. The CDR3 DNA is TGTGCCAGCAGACCTCGTAGTGAGCAGTTCTTC.